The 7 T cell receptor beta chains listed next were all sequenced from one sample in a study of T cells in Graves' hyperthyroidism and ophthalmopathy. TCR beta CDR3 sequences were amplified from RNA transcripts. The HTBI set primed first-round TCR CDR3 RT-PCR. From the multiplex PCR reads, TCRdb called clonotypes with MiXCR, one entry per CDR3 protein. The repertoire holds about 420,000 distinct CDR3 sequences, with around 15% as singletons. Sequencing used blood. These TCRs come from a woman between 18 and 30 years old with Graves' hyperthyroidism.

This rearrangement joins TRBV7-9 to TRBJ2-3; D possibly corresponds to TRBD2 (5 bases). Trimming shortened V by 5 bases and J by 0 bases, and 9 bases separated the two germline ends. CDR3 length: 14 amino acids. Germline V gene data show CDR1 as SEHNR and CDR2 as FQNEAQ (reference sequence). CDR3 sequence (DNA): TGTGCCAGCAGCCCGCCGGGGAGCACAGATACGCAGTATTTT. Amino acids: CASSPPGSTDTQYF.

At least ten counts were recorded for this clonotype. The CDR3 here is CASTRGKGNSPLHF. CDR3 bases: TGTGCCAGCACGAGGGGGAAGGGAAATTCACCCCTCCACTTT. The chain is built from TRBV2 and TRBJ1-6; a possible D gene is TRBD1 (6 bases). Deletions cut 7 bases from V and 7 bases from J, with 14 bases between. The germline V gene has CDR1 SNHLY and CDR2 FYNNEI. The length of the CDR3 is 14 residues.

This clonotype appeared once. CDR3 sequence: CSASGQETQYF. DNA for the CDR3: TGCAGTGCTAGCGGGCAGGAGACCCAGTACTTC. The V and J genes are TRBV20-1 and TRBJ2-5; D is unclear. This CDR3 contains 11 residues. CDR1 is DFQATT and CDR2 is SNEGSKA in the germline V gene (reference sequence). V lost 3 bases and J lost 5, with 7 bases in between.

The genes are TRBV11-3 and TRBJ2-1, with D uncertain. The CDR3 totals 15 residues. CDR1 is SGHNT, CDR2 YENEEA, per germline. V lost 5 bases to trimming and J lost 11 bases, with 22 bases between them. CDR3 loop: CASSPDPESNDKQFF. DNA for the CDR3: TGTGCCAGCAGCCCTGACCCAGAAAGTAATGATAAGCAGTTCTTC.

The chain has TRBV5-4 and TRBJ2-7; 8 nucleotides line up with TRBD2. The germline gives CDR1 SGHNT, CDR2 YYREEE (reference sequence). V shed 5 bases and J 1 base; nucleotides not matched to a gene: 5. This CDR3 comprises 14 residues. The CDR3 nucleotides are TGTGCCAGCAGACTAAGCGGGGGTTCCTACGAGCAGTACTTC. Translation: CASRLSGGSYEQYF.

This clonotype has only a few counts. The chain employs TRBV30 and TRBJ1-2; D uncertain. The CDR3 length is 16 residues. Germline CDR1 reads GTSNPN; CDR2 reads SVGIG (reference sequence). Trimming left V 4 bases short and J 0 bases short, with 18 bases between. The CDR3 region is CAWTGPKASSNYGYTF. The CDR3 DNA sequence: TGTGCCTGGACCGGGCCCAAAGCCTCATCTAACTATGGCTACACCTTC.

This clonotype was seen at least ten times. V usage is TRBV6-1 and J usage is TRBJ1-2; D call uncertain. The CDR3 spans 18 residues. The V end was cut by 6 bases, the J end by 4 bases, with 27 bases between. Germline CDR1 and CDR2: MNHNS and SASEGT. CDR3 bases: TGTGCCAGCAGGACCAACCGACCTACGAGCTTCCTCCTCTATGGCTACACCTTC. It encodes CASRTNRPTSFLLYGYTF.